Following are 5 T cell receptor beta chains from one sample sequenced in a study of shared clonotypes between healthy human individuals. The naive CD8 subset, CD45RO-negative cells positively selected for CCR7, excluded terminally differentiated effector memory CD45RA+ cells. The method was immunoSEQ multiplex PCR; TCRdb's version includes in-frame clones alone and lacks a portion of them. The sample lists about 2.2 million clones, just under 95% occurring once. Sequenced input: naive CD8+ T cells from PBMCs. These receptor sequences come from a man younger than 35 in good health. Some clones in this sample may be carry-over from other donors' samples.

J is TRBJ2-7 and V is TRBV7-8; D gene ambiguous. The V gene's germline CDR1 is SGHVS and CDR2 FQNEAQ. Trimming removed 1 base at V and 3 bases at J, with 10 bases between. The CDR3 sequence is 14 residues long. The CDR3, as DNA: TGTGCCAGCAGCTTAGTTCCGGCAGACTACGAGCAGTACTTC. Protein sequence: CASSLVPADYEQYF. The full variable domain, its missing parts supplied by reference TRBV7-8 and TRBJ2-7, is GAGVSQSPRYKVAKRGQDVALRCDPISGHVSLFWYQQALGQGPEFLTYFQNEAQLDKSGLPSDRFFAERPEGSVSTLKIQRTQQEDSAVYLCASSLVPADYEQYFGPGTRLTVT.

V and J are TRBV28 and TRBJ2-3; TRBD1 agrees at 9 bases. Germline V gives CDR1 MDHEN, CDR2 SYDVKM. The CDR3 is made up of 16 amino acids. V lost 5 bases to trimming and J lost 2 bases; unmatched junction nucleotides: 8. The CDR3 here is CASSAYRGQPTDTQYF. CDR3 nucleotide sequence: TGTGCCAGCAGTGCCTACAGGGGGCAGCCCACAGATACGCAGTATTTT.

This clone appeared a single time. The chain has TRBV10-1 and TRBJ2-3; D not certain. V was shortened by 1 base and J by 10 bases, with 9 bases between the two germline ends. Germline values: CDR1 WNHNN, CDR2 SYGVQD (reference sequence). This CDR3 spans 12 amino acids. The CDR3 region is CASSEWGNAQYF. The CDR3 DNA follows: TGCGCCAGCAGTGAGTGGGGAAATGCGCAGTATTTT.

V gene TRBV7-9 combines with J gene TRBJ2-3, with 10 bases that match TRBD2. J was trimmed by 1 base and V by 5 bases; bases with no gene match: 3. The CDR3 sequence is 15 residues long. The germline CDR1 and CDR2 sequences are SEHNR and FQNEAQ (reference sequence). The CDR3: CASSTTSGGTDTQYF. Here the CDR3 DNA reads TGTGCCAGCAGCACCACTAGCGGGGGCACAGATACGCAGTATTTT.

Details on this clone: Other DNA sequences in this sample translate to the same CDR3. The chain recombines TRBV13 with TRBJ2-7; no reliable D call. CDR1 and CDR2 from the germline V gene are PRHDT and FYEKMQ (reference sequence). Trimming cost V 0 bases and J 4 bases, with 4 bases left between them. The length of the CDR3 is 12 residues. CDR3 in amino acids: CASSLGGYEQYF. The CDR3 nucleotides are TGTGCCAGCAGCTTAGGAGGGTACGAGCAGTACTTC.